The T cell receptor (beta chain) under discussion was sequenced for a study of CD8 T cells in ankylosing spondylitis. This clonotype appeared a few times. Its target is unknown. This CDR3 spans 14 amino acids. After removal of 6 bases from V and 4 bases from J, the junction contained 7 bases not matched to a gene. Per germline, CDR1 DFQATT and CDR2 SNEGSKA (reference sequence). Via MiXCR, TCRdb re-called the 5' RACE reads, giving one row per CDR3 protein. The data show about 540,000 distinct CDR3 sequences, about 13% seen once. Study outcomes and limitations: Disease-associated clones were reportedly significantly overrepresented in matched ankylosing spondylitis synovial fluid. For ankylosing spondylitis blood, a TCR beta motif of 7 or 8 highly homologous variants appeared characteristic. Prior literature has documented some motif variants in synovial fluid and blood from reactive arthritis.

Material: blood, either unsorted or a sorted T cell fraction (not recorded which). J is TRBJ2-7 and V is TRBV20-1; 12 bases align to TRBD1. The TCR sequence derives from a male donor with ankylosing spondylitis. The CDR3 reads CSALRDRGLYEQYF. The CDR3 nucleotides read TGCAGTGCCCTCCGGGACAGGGGGCTGTACGAGCAGTACTTC.